A single sample is the source of the 4 T cell receptor beta chains below, sequenced in a study of T cells after yellow fever vaccination. One entry per CDR3 protein results from TCRdb running MiXCR on the 5' RACE reads. Found here are about 370,000 distinct CDR3 sequences, around 10% of them singletons; the top ten hold around 19%. The sequenced sample was PBMCs, obtained on the day of the first yellow fever vaccination. The source of these receptors is a man aged 18-30 years who received the YFV17D yellow fever vaccine.

This clonotype turned up a few times. The chain uses TRBV20-1 and TRBJ1-6, with TRBD1 matching 10 bases. V shed 3 bases, J shed 8 bases, and the junction held 4 bases outside the gene matches. The CDR3 runs to 14 residues. Germline V gives CDR1 DFQATT, CDR2 SNEGSKA (reference sequence). CDR3 sequence: CSASRQGADSPLHF. CDR3 sequence (DNA): TGCAGTGCTAGTAGACAGGGGGCTGATTCACCCCTCCACTTT.

V and J are TRBV6-1 and TRBJ1-6; D not resolved. This CDR3 comprises 17 residues. Per germline, CDR1 MNHNS and CDR2 SASEGT. V was shortened by 4 bases and J by 2 bases, with 15 bases between the two germline ends. The CDR3 sequence is CASSGPRQDPYNSPLHF. The CDR3 DNA follows: TGTGCCAGCAGTGGACCTCGGCAGGACCCCTATAATTCACCCCTCCACTTT.

This clonotype was picked up a small number of times. The chain combines TRBV11-1 with TRBJ2-2, with D possibly being TRBD1 (5 bases). Trimming took 2 bases from V and 1 from J, leaving 17 bases between them. The V gene's germline CDR1 is SGHAT and CDR2 FQDESV (reference sequence). The CDR3 covers 18 residues. The CDR3 spells CASSLIPQGPKNTGELFF. The CDR3 coding sequence is TGTGCCAGCAGCTTAATCCCCCAGGGTCCCAAGAACACCGGGGAGCTGTTTTTT.

The CDR3 nucleotides read TGCGCCAGCAGTCAGAAGACAGGACCTTCCTACGAGCAGTACGTC. Its protein product is CASSQKTGPSYEQYV. The rearrangement joins TRBV23-1 to TRBJ2-7, with a tentative D call TRBD1 (6 bases). TRBV23-1 counts as an open reading frame of uncertain function. This CDR3 is built from 15 residues. V dropped 3 bases and J dropped 1 base, with 13 bases sitting between them.